This T cell receptor beta chain was sequenced during a study of human T cells and chemical hapten exposure. As for the study in general: Sensitization used 2% DPC on approximately 2 cm by approximately 2 cm upper inner arm skin.

Source study methods: A typical sample had 75,000 to 100,000 TCRs, with about 23,224 to 750,000 overall. TCRdb analysed the RACE reads with MiXCR anew, one entry per CDR3 protein. The authors' filters were not applied to this entry. The table records some 91,000 distinct CDR3 sequences, around a quarter of them present only once. As for time point: patch test 3, about 24 weeks after DPC sensitization. Sample treatment: therapeutic diphenylcyclopropenone sensitization with weekly scalp DPC. Participating donors were patients with alopecia, aged 18 to 70 years, considered appropriate candidates for DPC. The authors extracted total RNA from unfractionated whole blood. The CDR3 spans 14 residues. Per the germline V gene, CDR1 is DFQATT and CDR2 is SNEGSKA (reference sequence). V shed 0 bases and J shed 3 bases, with 10 bases lying between them.

The chain uses TRBV20-1 and TRBJ2-3; no clear D gene. The TCR comes from a man between 40 and 49 years old with alopecia areata. Some clones in this sample may be carry-over from other donors' samples. Source: whole blood, taken in connection with sensitization to the hapten diphenylcyclopropenone (DPC). The CDR3 region is CSARDPTATDTQYF. The CDR3 DNA follows: TGCAGTGCTAGAGATCCTACAGCTACAGATACGCAGTATTTT.